A selection of T cell receptor beta chains follows, all from one sample in a study of blood T cell repertoires in COVID-19. The table came from immunoSEQ multiplex PCR; TCRdb's copy has only in-frame clones and leaves some out. The sample lists roughly 520,000 clones, 88% occurring once. Sequencing used PBMCs or T cells enriched from blood (not recorded which). The receptors here all came from a woman aged 35 to 49 who had recovered from COVID-19. Both conserved end residues are part of each CDR3. A D gene is named only where the DNA matches it firmly. Where a row states a size, it is once, few, many or the class of an expanded clone; other rows omit it.

15	TRBJ1-3	NA	NA	TRBV9	TGTGCCAGCAGCGTAGGGCCAGGGGTCGGAAACACCATATATTTT	CASSVGPGVGNTIYF
13	TRBJ1-5	NA	NA	TRBV2	TGTGCCAGCAGCCCGAGAGGCAATCAGCCCCAGCATTTT	CASSPRGNQPQHF
13	TRBJ2-7	TRBD2	NA	TRBV2	TGTGCCGGGGGGGGGACTAACTCCTACGAGCAGTACTTC	CAGGGTNSYEQYF
16	TRBJ1-2	NA	NA	TRBV7-9	TGTGCCAGCAGCTTAGATAGGGCAGGGGCCCGCTATGGCTACACCTTC	CASSLDRAGARYGYTF
15	TRBJ2-2	TRBD1	once	TRBV24-1	TGTGCCACCAGTGAGGGACAGGCTAACACCGGGGAGCTGTTTTTT	CATSEGQANTGELFF
13	TRBJ1-5	NA	NA	TRBV2	TGTGCCAGCAAAGGACAGTCAAATCAGCCCCAGCATTTT	CASKGQSNQPQHF
16	TRBJ2-7	TRBD2	once	TRBV4-1	TGCGCCAGCAGCCAAGCGCCTAGCGGGAGTAGGTACGAGCAGTACTTC	CASSQAPSGSRYEQYF
13	TRBJ1-5	TRBD1	NA	TRBV19	TGTGCCAGTAGTATGAACAGGGGCCAGCCCCAGCATTTT	CASSMNRGQPQHF
16	TRBJ1-6	NA	NA	TRBV21-1	TGTGCCAGCAGCAAAGCTCTCCAGGTGGGTAATTCACCCCTCCACTTT	CASSKALQVGNSPLHF
14	TRBJ1-6	TRBD1	once	TRBV6-5	TGTGCCAGCAAACAGGGGTTGGATGTTTCACCCCTCCACTTT	CASKQGLDVSPLHF
13	TRBJ2-3	NA	NA	TRBV9	TGTGCCAGCAGCGTCTTTAGCACAGATACGCAGTATTTT	CASSVFSTDTQYF
12	TRBJ1-1	NA	NA	TRBV27	TGTGCCAGCAGGCTGGGGGGGACTGAAGCTTTCTTT	CASRLGGTEAFF
16	TRBJ1-5	NA	NA	TRBV27	TGTGCCAGCAGTTTGCTAGGGGGATATAGCAATCAGCCCCAGCATTTT	CASSLLGGYSNQPQHF
11	TRBJ1-4	NA	few	TRBV7-9	TGTGCCAGCAGCTTTGGAGGGCGACTGTTTTTT	CASSFGGRLFF